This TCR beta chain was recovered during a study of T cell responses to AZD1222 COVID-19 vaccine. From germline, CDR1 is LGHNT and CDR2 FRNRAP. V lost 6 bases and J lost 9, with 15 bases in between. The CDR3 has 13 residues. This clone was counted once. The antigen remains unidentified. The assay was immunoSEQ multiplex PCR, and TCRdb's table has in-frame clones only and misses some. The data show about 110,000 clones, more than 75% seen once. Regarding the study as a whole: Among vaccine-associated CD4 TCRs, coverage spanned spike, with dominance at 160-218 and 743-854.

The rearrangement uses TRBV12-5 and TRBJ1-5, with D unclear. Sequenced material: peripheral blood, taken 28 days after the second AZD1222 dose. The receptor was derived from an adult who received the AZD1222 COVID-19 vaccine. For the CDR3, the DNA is TGTGCTAGTGGAAATGACGGGGTGGGGCCCCAGCATTTT. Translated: CASGNDGVGPQHF.